This T cell receptor (beta chain) was identified in a study of cytomegalovirus exposure and HLA in healthy donors. Regarding the study as a whole: TCR beta chains numbering under 200 were designated cytomegalovirus-associated. That first-cohort TCR clusters tended to co-occur in the roughly 120 validation repertoires was found in a later analysis. Three CMV-associated chains were confirmed in vitro to be specific for CMV antigens.

There are 14 residues in the CDR3. The V end was cut by 3 bases, the J end by 6 bases, with 12 bases between. The germline gives CDR1 LGHNA, CDR2 YSLEER. As for this clone: The antigen is undetermined.

Separate from the approximately 670-subject first cohort was the approximately 120-subject validation cohort, to which the donors belonged. Method: immunoSEQ multiplex PCR; TCRdb's copy keeps in-frame clones and lacks some. In the table there are around 260,000 clones, about 90% of which are singletons. This chain uses TRBV4-3 with TRBJ2-1, with a possible D match to TRBD2 (6 bases). Material for sequencing was PBMCs. The source is a woman aged 25-40 years in good health and CMV-seronegative. CDR3 bases: TGCGCCAGCAGCCAGCCGGGACTGCTCAATGAGCAGTTCTTC. Protein sequence: CASSQPGLLNEQFF.